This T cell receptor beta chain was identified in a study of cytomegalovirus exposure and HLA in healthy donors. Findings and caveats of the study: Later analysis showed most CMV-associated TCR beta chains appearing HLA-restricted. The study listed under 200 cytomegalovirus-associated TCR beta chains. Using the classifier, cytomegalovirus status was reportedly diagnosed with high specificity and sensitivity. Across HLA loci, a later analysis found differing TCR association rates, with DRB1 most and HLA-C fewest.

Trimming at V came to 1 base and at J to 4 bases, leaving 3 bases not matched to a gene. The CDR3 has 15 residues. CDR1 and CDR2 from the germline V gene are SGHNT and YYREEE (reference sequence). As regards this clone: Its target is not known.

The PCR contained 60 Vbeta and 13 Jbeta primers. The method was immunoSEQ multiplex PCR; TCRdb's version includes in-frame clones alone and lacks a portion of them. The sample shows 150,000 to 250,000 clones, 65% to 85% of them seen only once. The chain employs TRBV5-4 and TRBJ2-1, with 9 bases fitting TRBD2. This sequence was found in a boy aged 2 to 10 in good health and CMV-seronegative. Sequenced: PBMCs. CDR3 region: CASSLWAGGYNEQFF. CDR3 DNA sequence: TGTGCCAGCAGCTTGTGGGCGGGGGGGTACAATGAGCAGTTCTTC.